A single sample gave rise to the 9 T cell receptor beta chains below, sequenced in a study of cytomegalovirus exposure and HLA in healthy donors. It was with 60 Vbeta and 13 Jbeta primers that the PCR ran. Some clones are missing from TCRdb's copy, which holds only in-frame ones; the method was immunoSEQ multiplex PCR. The sample holds under 65,000 clones; 60% to 85% are singletons and the top ten take approximately 7.7%. Sequenced sample: PBMCs. The receptors were sampled from a young man in good health and CMV-seropositive.

This clone was observed a handful of times. The genes are TRBV6-5 and TRBJ2-5; TRBD2 is a possible D gene (6 bases). Trimming left V 8 bases short and J 5 bases short, with 15 bases between. Germline V gene lookup returns CDR1 MNHEY and CDR2 SVGAGI. The CDR3 contains 13 residues. The CDR3 loop reads CASARVEGETQYF. CDR3 nucleotide sequence: TGTGCCAGCGCACGAGTGGAGGGGGAGACCCAGTACTTC.

V is TRBV5-1 and J is TRBJ2-2; 8 bases line up with TRBD1. Losses at the gene ends were 4 bases for V and 4 bases for J; bases not matched to a gene: 9. Germline values: CDR1 SGHRS, CDR2 YFSETQ. The length of the CDR3 is 16 residues. The CDR3 reads CASSEWTGISTGELFF. The CDR3 nucleotides are TGCGCCAGCAGCGAGTGGACAGGGATAAGCACCGGGGAGCTGTTTTTT. The full variable domain, in which reference TRBV5-1 and TRBJ2-2 provide the parts outside the CDR3, is KAGVTQTPRYLIKTRGQQVTLSCSPISGHRSVSWYQQTPGQGLQFLFEYFSETQRNKGNFPGRFSGRQFSNSRSEMNVSTLELGDSALYLCASSEWTGISTGELFFGEGSRLTVL.

This clone was detected only a few times. The V and J genes are TRBV5-8 and TRBJ1-5; D uncertain. V shed 1 base and J shed 0 bases, with 8 bases lying between them. The CDR3 has 15 amino acids. Per the germline V gene, CDR1 is SGHTS and CDR2 is YDEGEE. The CDR3: CASSLRRTSNQPQHF. DNA of the CDR3: TGTGCCAGCAGCTTGCGCAGAACTAGCAATCAGCCCCAGCATTTT.

This clone was counted a single time. The chain combines TRBV19 with TRBJ1-3; 12 nucleotides line up with TRBD1. V trimming: 8 bases; J trimming: 2 bases; junction bases outside the gene matches: 4. The CDR3 has 15 residues. Germline CDR1 LNHDA, CDR2 SQIVND (reference sequence). CDR3 protein: CASSGQGAAGNTIYF. The CDR3 region has the DNA TGTGCCAGTTCGGGACAGGGGGCGGCTGGAAACACCATATATTTT.

The rearrangement links TRBV6-4 to TRBJ1-5; D gene unclear. Germline V CDR1 and CDR2: MRHNA, SNTAGT. V lost 3 bases and J lost 4, with 7 bases in between. The CDR3 is made up of 13 amino acids. The DNA for the CDR3 is TGTGCCAGCAGTGAACAGACAAATCAGCCCCAGCATTTT. Translated: CASSEQTNQPQHF.

This chain's CDR3 is CASSFRGNEQFF. CDR3 DNA: TGTGCCAGCAGCTTCCGGGGGAATGAGCAGTTCTTC. This chain links TRBV5-4 with TRBJ2-1; a weak D match, TRBD2 (6 bases). V lost 2 bases and J 7 bases, leaving 7 bases between the germline ends. Per the germline V gene, CDR1 is SGHNT and CDR2 is YYREEE (reference sequence). The CDR3 extends over 12 amino acids.

CDR3 sequence reads: CASSLGTRDRDTYEQYF. For the CDR3, the DNA is TGCGCCAGCAGCTTGGGGACCCGGGACAGGGACACCTACGAGCAGTACTTC. J is TRBJ2-7 and V is TRBV5-1; 9 bases are a match to TRBD1. Germline-derived CDR1 and CDR2 are SGHRS and YFSETQ. J gave up 2 bases and V 0 bases, and 9 bases lay outside the gene matches. This CDR3 contains 17 residues.

This chain's CDR3 is CASSNPRGRENTEAFF. The CDR3 DNA is TGTGCCAGCAGCAACCCGCGGGGACGGGAGAACACTGAAGCTTTCTTT. V and J are TRBV7-6 and TRBJ1-1, with D possibly being TRBD1 (5 bases). Germline CDR1 SGHVS, CDR2 FNYEAQ. This CDR3 region has 16 residues. Trimming left V 5 bases short and J 1 base short, with 17 bases between.

The count of this clone is one. The rearrangement uses TRBV18 and TRBJ1-1; D may be TRBD1 (6 bases). Germline V CDR1 and CDR2: KGHSH, LQKENI. This CDR3 contains 13 residues. Trimming cost V 6 bases and J 9 bases, with 17 bases left between them. The CDR3 spells CASSTGQWLQAFF. The CDR3 DNA reads TGTGCCAGCTCCACGGGACAATGGTTGCAAGCTTTCTTT.